Sequencing of this T cell receptor (beta chain) was carried out in a study of T-cell memory formation after mild COVID-19. About the study: Most TCR clusters belonged to a single donor.

The ends were cut back, 0 bases at V and 3 bases at J, with 3 bases in the middle. CDR1 is MNHEY and CDR2 is SVGAGI in the germline V gene. The CDR3 runs to 12 residues. This clonotype occurred many times. What it recognizes is unknown. The TCR alpha and TCR beta cDNA libraries, bearing sample barcodes and UMIs, were generated by 5'RACE using constant-segment primers. TCRdb called the 5' RACE reads again in MiXCR, with one record for every CDR3 protein. The data contain about 210,000 distinct CDR3 sequences, roughly 30% of them singletons. Study results and limitations: Clones that got smaller from day 15 to 85 had even CD4/CD8, while clones growing later tipped toward CD4+. Mainly CM and EM harbored the contracting CD4+ clones; mainly EMRA harbored the CD8+ ones.

The receptor was derived from an adult woman who had mild COVID-19 (a few samples of this study predate the infection). Cell type and time point are not known. This chain uses TRBV6-5 with TRBJ2-7; D remains ambiguous. The sample consisted of PBMCs or a T cell subset sorted from them (not recorded which). The CDR3 DNA follows: TGTGCCAGCAGTTACTCTTTCTACGAGCAGTACTTC. Amino acids: CASSYSFYEQYF.